This entry is about one T cell receptor (beta chain). This clonotype occurred many times. Its antigen is still unknown. Per-nucleotide qualities are absent, and no much larger clonotype sits a single base away. This specimen comes from a study of early T cells in non-severe SARS-CoV-2 infection (dated by TCRdb to the early 2020s). Regarding the study in general: TCR sequencing used bulk RNA from unsorted whole blood, so alpha and beta chains could not be paired.

To prepare the library, 5' RACE was applied. The instrument given in TCRdb is NextSeq 500. Unique molecular identifiers were attached to individual cDNA molecules in the TCR library protocol so that sequencing error and PCR bias could be corrected. Both TCR alpha and beta chains were sequenced, and tight co-correlation was observed between alpha and beta sequence abundances in each sample. In the source study's methods: V gene, J gene and CDR3 annotation of TCR sequences was performed with Decombinator V4. Expanded TCRs were defined as changing significantly between any two time points under a Poisson model with p below 0.0001. TCR abundances were normalised to the total number of TCRs sequenced per sample and were expressed as counts per million. TRAV1-2 paired with TRAJ12, TRAJ20 or TRAJ33 defined MAIT TCRs, while TRAV10 paired with TRAJ18 defined iNKT TCRs. VDJdb, accessed on 1 November 2021, was searched for TCRs annotated for CMV, EBV and SARS-CoV-2, and TCRs annotated for more than one antigen were excluded. The public sequencing data were trimmed at Q25 with fastp and processed into clonotypes with MiXCR by TCRdb, which kept only in-frame beta chains. Every entry covers one CDR3 protein and lists the most common genes and DNA from its rows. These V and J calls originate from TCRdb's pipeline instead of the authors' own analysis. Here the sample has 25,000 to 30,000 distinct CDR3 sequences; 4% to 5% occur a single time. Around 4% of the sample rests with the top ten.

The paper as a whole reports these results and caveats: VDJdb matching was skewed toward anti-spike CD8 responses and likely underestimated virus-specific expansions, missing private and CD4 specificities.

The junction shows trimming of 4 bases on V and 4 bases on J, plus 4 bases between the germline ends. The CDR3 runs 12 amino acids, cysteine and phenylalanine included. Solely the CDR3 DNA is kept, with 36 bases framed from the first base. CDR1 and CDR2, per the germline V gene (reference sequence), are SEHNR and FQNEAQ. The study was a case-control design nested within a healthcare worker cohort in London, UK, with weekly nasopharyngeal swab PCR tests and blood sampling. Between 23 and 31 March 2020, the week of the UK lockdown, healthcare workers were enrolled and then followed up weekly for as long as 16 weeks.

This clonotype originated in an adult who was a healthcare worker with PCR-confirmed SARS-CoV-2 infection or an uninfected control (not recorded which). What was sequenced was whole blood. This chain is built from TRBV7-9 and TRBJ2-2; no D gene can be assigned with confidence. The CDR3 protein is CASSSSTGELFF. The DNA sequence is TGTGCCAGCAGCTCTTCCACCGGGGAGCTGTTTTTT.